This TCR beta chain was documented in a study of OX40 agonist ivuxolimab in advanced cancers. Study overall: Prior checkpoint blockade (anti-PD-1, anti-PD-L1 or anti-CTLA-4) was permitted; 40% had it.

Autoimmune disease history or systemic immunosuppression was exclusionary. Data came from immunoSEQ multiplex PCR; TCRdb stores just in-frame clones and leaves some out. The table has approximately 52,000 clones, around 85% seen once. Germline values: CDR1 ENHRY, CDR2 SYGVKD. CDR3 size: 18 residues. The ends were cut back, 6 bases at V and 4 bases at J, with 24 bases in the middle. Specimen: CD4+ or CD8+ T cells sorted from blood, collected in a trial of the OX40 agonist ivuxolimab. This clonotype was obtained from an adult with an advanced solid tumor such as melanoma, head and neck, liver or kidney cancer. The rearrangement uses TRBV10-3 and TRBJ2-2, with D tentatively TRBD2 (7 bases). This CDR3 reads CAIRKNLGAGVLTGELFF. The CDR3 DNA follows: TGTGCCATCAGGAAAAATTTGGGGGCGGGGGTCCTCACCGGGGAGCTGTTTTTT.